This TCR beta chain stems from a study of cytomegalovirus exposure and HLA in healthy donors. Across the study: Earlier results showed approximately 110 million unique TCR beta sequences derived from some 180 million T cells. Broader study findings: Presence/absence analyses took donor sequencing depth as roughly uniform.

In germline, CDR1 is MNHEY, CDR2 SMNVEV (reference sequence). The length of the CDR3 is 16 residues. V was clipped by 3 bases and J by 3 bases; unmatched bases: 10. Concerning this clone: The antigen remains unidentified.

The primer mix had 60 Vbeta and 13 Jbeta primers. The data were produced by immunoSEQ multiplex PCR, yet TCRdb's version contains in-frame clones alone and is incomplete. The repertoire consists of 100,000 to 150,000 clones, with 84% occurring once and the leading ten covering just under 3%. This clonotype originated in a woman between 18 and 29 years old in good health and CMV-seropositive. Sequencing was done on a sample of PBMCs. J is TRBJ2-7 and V is TRBV27; 8 nucleotides align to TRBD2. This CDR3 is CASSFLVRRGVYEQYF. The CDR3 DNA reads TGTGCCAGCAGTTTTCTGGTGCGGCGGGGGGTCTACGAGCAGTACTTC.